Described below is a single T cell receptor beta chain sequence and its context. This entry comes from a study of OX40 agonist ivuxolimab in advanced cancers. Study context: Each dose-escalation patient presented with hepatocellular carcinoma, melanoma, renal cell or head and neck cancer. Around 40% of patients had received prior checkpoint inhibitor therapy.

TCRdb keeps only in-frame clones here, not all; method: immunoSEQ multiplex PCR. The sample lists about 21,000 clones, more than 75% occurring once. The CDR3 extends over 15 amino acids. The germline V gene encodes CDR1 MNHNS and CDR2 SASEGT. The V and J ends lost 6 bases and 0 bases respectively, with 15 bases between them. The sample in question was CD4+ or CD8+ T cells sorted from blood, obtained in a trial of the OX40 agonist ivuxolimab. The gene calls are TRBV6-1 and TRBJ2-7; D possibly uses TRBD1 or TRBD2 (5 bases each). The sequence derives from an adult with an advanced solid tumor such as melanoma, head and neck, liver or kidney cancer. CDR3 loop: CASRPGRFSSYEQYF. CDR3 DNA: TGTGCCAGCAGGCCGGGACGTTTCAGCTCCTACGAGCAGTACTTC.